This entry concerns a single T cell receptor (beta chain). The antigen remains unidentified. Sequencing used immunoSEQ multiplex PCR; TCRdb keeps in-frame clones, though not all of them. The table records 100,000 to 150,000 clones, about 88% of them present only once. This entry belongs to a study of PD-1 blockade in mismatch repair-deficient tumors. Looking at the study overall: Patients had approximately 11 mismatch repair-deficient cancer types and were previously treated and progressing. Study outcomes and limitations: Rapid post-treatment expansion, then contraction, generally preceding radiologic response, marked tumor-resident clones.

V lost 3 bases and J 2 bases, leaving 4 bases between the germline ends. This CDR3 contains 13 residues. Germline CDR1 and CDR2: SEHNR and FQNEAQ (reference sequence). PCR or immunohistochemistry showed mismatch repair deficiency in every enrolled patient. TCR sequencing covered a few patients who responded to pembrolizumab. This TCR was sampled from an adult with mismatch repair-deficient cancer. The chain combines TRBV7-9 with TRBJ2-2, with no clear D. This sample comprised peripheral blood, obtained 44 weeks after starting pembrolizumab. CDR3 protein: CASSFYNTGELFF. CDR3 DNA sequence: TGTGCCAGCAGCTTCTATAACACCGGGGAGCTGTTTTTT.